The 21 T cell receptor beta chains below all came from one sample that was sequenced in a study of cytomegalovirus exposure and HLA in healthy donors (dated by TCRdb to about 2017). The method behind the library was the immunoSEQ multiplex PCR assay. A mixture of 60 forward primers for TCR Vbeta segments and 13 reverse primers for TCR Jbeta segments was used in the multiplex PCR. The source is immuneACCESS, and TCRdb retained only in-frame sequences with V and J called. Part of the clones is not carried over; for the studies checked, unresolved V genes explain less than half of this, and the remainder is unexplained. The sample records approximately 130,000 clones, over 65% of which are singletons. About 1.8% of the sample comes from the top ten. Material: PBMCs. The receptor source for this set is a man between 18 and 35 years old in good health and CMV-seronegative.

A single count supports this clone. This chain links TRBV5-6 with TRBJ2-6; no firm D call. This CDR3 comprises 15 residues. Per germline, CDR1 SGHDT and CDR2 YYEEEE. V was shortened by 2 bases and J by 2 bases, with 8 bases between the two germline ends. CDR3: CASSFVPAGANVLTF. The CDR3 DNA is TGTGCCAGCAGCTTCGTCCCGGCTGGGGCCAACGTCCTGACTTTC. Full variable domain (remainder filled in from reference TRBV5-6 and TRBJ2-6): DAGVTQSPTHLIKTRGQQVTLRCSPKSGHDTVSWYQQALGQGPQFIFQYYEEEERQRGNFPDRFSGHQFPNYSSELNVNALLLGDSALYLCASSFVPAGANVLTFGAGSRLTVL.

This chain uses TRBV7-2 with TRBJ2-7, with D perhaps matching TRBD2 (5 bases). V dropped 11 bases and J dropped 5 bases, with 13 bases sitting between them. Germline V gives CDR1 SGHTA, CDR2 FQGNSA. This CDR3 has 11 residues. CDR3: CARRAGHEQYF. The CDR3 DNA follows: TGTGCCCGTCGGGCGGGCCACGAGCAGTACTTC.

This clone was seen only once. J is TRBJ2-7 and V is TRBV7-3, with TRBD2 matching over 8 bases. Germline lookup yields CDR1 SGHTA and CDR2 FQGTGA. The CDR3 is 14 amino acids. V was clipped by 2 bases and J by 2 bases; unmatched bases: 2. As DNA, the CDR3 is TGTGCCAGCAGCTTAGCGGGGGGAGCCTACGAGCAGTACTTC. Its translation: CASSLAGGAYEQYF.

The genes are TRBV7-2 and TRBJ1-2; the match to TRBD1 covers 9 bases. Germline CDR1 and CDR2: SGHTA and FQGNSA. This CDR3 region has 12 residues. V lost 5 bases to trimming and J lost 8 bases; unmatched junction nucleotides: 3. The CDR3 DNA reads TGTGCCAGCAGCAAAGGGACAGGGGGCTACACCTTC. Protein: CASSKGTGGYTF.

This clone was counted a few times. The chain recombines TRBV7-2 with TRBJ2-5, with 8 bases aligning to TRBD2. The length of the CDR3 is 18 residues. Germline V gives CDR1 SGHTA, CDR2 FQGNSA. Trimming cost V 0 bases and J 3 bases; bases outside gene matches: 12. Here the CDR3 DNA reads TGTGCCAGCAGCTTAGCCGTCTTCGGGGGAGCGGGGGAAGAGACCCAGTACTTC. This gives the protein CASSLAVFGGAGEETQYF.

V is TRBV11-2 and J is TRBJ2-1; 8 nucleotides align to TRBD1. The germline gives CDR1 SGHAT, CDR2 FQNNGV. V was clipped by 4 bases and J by 6 bases; unmatched bases: 11. This CDR3 region has 16 residues. The CDR3 region has the DNA TGTGCCAGCAGCTCGATCCAGGGGGCTAGGGGCAATGAGCAGTTCTTC. Translation gives CASSSIQGARGNEQFF.

The chain links TRBV5-4 to TRBJ1-2, with 10 bases identical to TRBD1. The CDR3 has 17 residues. V trimming: 4 bases; J trimming: 5 bases; junction bases outside the gene matches: 14. Germline CDR1 SGHNT, CDR2 YYREEE (reference sequence). The CDR3 spells CASSPQLTGGADYGYTF. The CDR3 DNA reads as TGTGCCAGCAGCCCGCAGTTGACAGGGGGCGCGGATTATGGCTACACCTTC.

In this sample, this clone turned up once. The chain joins TRBV19 to TRBJ1-1; 7 nucleotides agree with TRBD1. V shed 4 bases and J 1 base; nucleotides not matched to a gene: 9. The CDR3 runs 16 residues. Germline CDR1 reads LNHDA; CDR2 reads SQIVND (reference sequence). CDR3: CASSTLMGQTNTEAFF. CDR3 sequence (DNA): TGTGCCAGTAGTACCCTAATGGGACAGACGAACACTGAAGCTTTCTTT.

This chain links TRBV29-1 with TRBJ2-3, with 11 bases lining up with TRBD2. Germline lookup yields CDR1 SQVTM and CDR2 ANQGSEA. J gave up 3 bases and V 5 bases, and 7 bases lay outside the gene matches. The CDR3 is 15 amino acids. The CDR3 bases are TGCAGCGTTCCCGAACTAGCGGGGGCGACAGATACGCAGTATTTT. Amino acids: CSVPELAGATDTQYF.

The J gene is TRBJ2-1, the V gene TRBV7-2; TRBD2 aligns across 8 bases. Looked up from germline, CDR1 is SGHTA and CDR2 is FQGNSA. The CDR3 length is 16 residues. With 4 bases clipped from V and 3 bases from J, the junction kept 8 bases outside the gene matches. The CDR3 DNA is TGTGCCAGCAGCTCTTCGGGGACTAGAGACTACAATGAGCAGTTCTTC. Translation: CASSSSGTRDYNEQFF.

This clone was picked up a small number of times. The chain links TRBV6-5 to TRBJ2-7, with 11 bases fitting TRBD1. The CDR3 runs to 14 residues. Trimming removed 5 bases from V and 6 bases from J; junction bases left unmatched: 6. Germline V gives CDR1 MNHEY, CDR2 SVGAGI. The CDR3 here is CASSRSGTGGEQYF. The CDR3 DNA sequence: TGTGCCAGCAGTCGATCCGGGACAGGGGGCGAGCAGTACTTC.

The J gene is TRBJ2-2, the V gene TRBV5-1; TRBD2 agrees at 9 bases. There are 20 residues in the CDR3. Trimming took 4 bases from V and 2 from J; bases not matched to a gene: 18. Per the germline V gene, CDR1 is SGHRS and CDR2 is YFSETQ. CDR3 bases: TGCGCCAGCAGCGGCCTCCCCCTCGCGGGGGGGGCGCGCAACACCGGGGAGCTGTTTTTT. This gives the protein CASSGLPLAGGARNTGELFF.

This rearrangement joins TRBV6-5 to TRBJ1-2; 11 nucleotides match TRBD1. CDR1 MNHEY and CDR2 SVGAGI come from the germline V gene. Trimming took 0 bases from V and 4 from J; bases not matched to a gene: 4. The CDR3 spans 16 residues. DNA for the CDR3: TGTGCCAGCAGTTACTCACGGACAGGGGGCCTCTATGGCTACACCTTC. It translates to CASSYSRTGGLYGYTF.

This clone was seen more than once but under ten times. The genes are TRBV7-9 and TRBJ1-4, with 9 positions matching TRBD1. V was clipped by 6 bases and J by 4 bases; unmatched bases: 6. The CDR3 has 15 residues. CDR1 and CDR2 (germline): SEHNR, FQNEAQ (reference sequence). The CDR3 region is CASRQPGQGNEKLFF. The CDR3 bases are TGTGCCAGCAGGCAACCGGGACAGGGTAATGAAAAACTGTTTTTT.

This sequence joins TRBV11-2 and TRBJ2-3; TRBD1 agrees at 9 bases. In germline, CDR1 is SGHAT, CDR2 FQNNGV. The trim removed 4 bases at V and 6 bases at J, leaving 8 bases unmatched. The CDR3 is 15 amino acids. The CDR3 spells CASSSTGQGSDTQYF. CDR3 sequence (DNA): TGTGCCAGCAGCTCTACGGGACAGGGATCGGATACGCAGTATTTT.

This clone was found once. This rearrangement joins TRBV5-1 to TRBJ2-3, with D perhaps TRBD1 (5 bases). CDR1 and CDR2 from the germline V gene are SGHRS and YFSETQ. This CDR3 region has 16 residues. The V end lost 2 bases, the J end lost 0 bases, and 13 bases lay between the germline ends. CDR3 nucleotides: TGCGCCAGCAGCTTAACAGGCTTCGCTAGCACAGATACGCAGTATTTT. Translating it yields CASSLTGFASTDTQYF.

The sample holds a few counts of this clone. The chain has TRBV7-3 and TRBJ2-1; the D gene is possibly TRBD1 (5 bases). The CDR3 contains 14 residues. The germline gives CDR1 SGHTA, CDR2 FQGTGA. V lost 5 bases and J lost 1, with 9 bases in between. The CDR3 DNA sequence: TGTGCCAGCAGCCCAGGGTTGTCCTACAATGAGCAGTTCTTC. It translates to CASSPGLSYNEQFF. Full variable domain (rest looked up from reference TRBV7-3 and TRBJ2-1): GAGVSQTPSNKVTEKGKYVELRCDPISGHTALYWYRQSLGQGPEFLIYFQGTGAADDSGLPNDRFFAVRPEGSVSTLKIQRTERGDSAVYLCASSPGLSYNEQFFGPGTRLTVL.

The chain uses TRBV19 and TRBJ2-2; D call uncertain. Trimming took off 5 bases at V and 7 bases at J, with 23 bases between the two ends. From germline, CDR1 is LNHDA and CDR2 SQIVND (reference sequence). CDR3 length equals 17 residues. In DNA, the CDR3 is TGTGCCAGTAGTCCCTTTCCCCCAGGCTTGTGGGTCGGGGAGCTGTTTTTT. This gives the protein CASSPFPPGLWVGELFF.

This clone has only a few counts. The chain combines TRBV14 with TRBJ2-1; 12 nucleotides align to TRBD2. Per the germline V gene, CDR1 is SGHDN and CDR2 is FVKESK. CDR3 length: 15 residues. The ends lost 4 bases at V and 7 bases at J; junction bases unmatched: 5. In DNA form, the CDR3 reads TGTGCCAGCAGCCCTAGCGGGGGGGCCGGTAATGAGCAGTTCTTC. Translation gives CASSPSGGAGNEQFF. The full variable domain, its missing parts supplied by reference TRBV14 and TRBJ2-1, is EAGVTQFPSHSVIEKGQTVTLRCDPISGHDNLYWYRRVMGKEIKFLLHFVKESKQDESGMPNNRFLAERTGGTYSTLKVQPAELEDSGVYFCASSPSGGAGNEQFFGPGTRLTVL.

The chain recombines TRBV5-1 with TRBJ1-2; possibly TRBD1 for D (6 bases). CDR1 is SGHRS, CDR2 YFSETQ, per germline. The V end lost 7 bases, the J end lost 4 bases, and 23 bases lay between the germline ends. CDR3 size: 16 residues. CDR3: CASAPGQTTKIYGYTF. Here the CDR3 DNA reads TGCGCCAGCGCCCCTGGACAGACCACAAAGATCTATGGCTACACCTTC.

This rearrangement joins TRBV7-8 to TRBJ2-5, with a weak D call TRBD2 (6 bases). Trimming removed 4 bases from V and 5 bases from J, with 17 bases in between. The CDR3 extends over 15 amino acids. CDR1 and CDR2 (germline): SGHVS, FQNEAQ. The CDR3 nucleotides are TGTGCCAGCAGCTGGGGTCGGGGTGGGGGGGAGACCCAGTACTTC. Translating it yields CASSWGRGGGETQYF.